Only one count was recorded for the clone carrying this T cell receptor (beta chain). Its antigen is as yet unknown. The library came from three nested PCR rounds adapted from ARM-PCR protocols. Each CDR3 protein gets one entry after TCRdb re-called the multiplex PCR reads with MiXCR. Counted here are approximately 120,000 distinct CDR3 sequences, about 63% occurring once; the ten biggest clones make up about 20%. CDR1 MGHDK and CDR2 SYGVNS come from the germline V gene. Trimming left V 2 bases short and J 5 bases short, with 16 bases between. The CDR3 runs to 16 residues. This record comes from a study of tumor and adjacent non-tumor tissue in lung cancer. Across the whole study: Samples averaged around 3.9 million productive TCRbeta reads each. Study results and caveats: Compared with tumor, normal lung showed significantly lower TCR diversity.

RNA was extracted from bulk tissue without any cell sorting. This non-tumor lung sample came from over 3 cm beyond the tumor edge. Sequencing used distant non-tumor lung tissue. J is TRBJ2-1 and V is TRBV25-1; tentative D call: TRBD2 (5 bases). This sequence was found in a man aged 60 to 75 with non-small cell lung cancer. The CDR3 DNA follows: TGTGCCAGCAGTGAAGCGGGCCGGGTAGTAAACAATGAGCAGTTCTTC. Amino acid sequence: CASSEAGRVVNNEQFF.